These 29 T cell receptor beta chains were all obtained from the same sample, sequenced in a study of lymphopenia after photon versus proton radiotherapy. The table came from immunoSEQ multiplex PCR; TCRdb's copy has only in-frame clones and leaves some out. Counted here are 25,000 to 30,000 clones, about four fifths occurring once; the ten biggest clones make up around a third. This material consisted of peripheral blood, taken from a patient treated with photon-based radiotherapy. These receptors were taken from a man between 50 and 59 years old with gastric cancer.

This clone was detected only a few times. The chain joins TRBV7-2 to TRBJ1-6; 11 nucleotides match TRBD1. Per the germline V gene, CDR1 is SGHTA and CDR2 is FQGNSA. J gave up 1 base and V 3 bases, and 2 bases lay outside the gene matches. The CDR3 is made up of 17 amino acids. The CDR3 region has the DNA TGTGCCAGCAGCTTTGGGACAGGGGGTTCCTATAATTCACCCCTCCACTTT. Translated: CASSFGTGGSYNSPLHF.

The chain employs TRBV6-1 and TRBJ1-5, with D unclear. The CDR3 length is 14 residues. V dropped 8 bases and J dropped 3 bases, with 14 bases sitting between them. CDR1 is MNHNS and CDR2 is SASEGT in the germline V gene. CDR3 amino acids: CASQSIGNNQPQHF. CDR3 nucleotide sequence: TGTGCCAGCCAATCAATAGGGAACAATCAGCCCCAGCATTTT.

This clone has a handful of counts. DNA of the CDR3: TGTGCCAGCAGCCCCGACAGGGTTCGTTTACGTGAAAAACTGTTTTTT. Translation gives CASSPDRVRLREKLFF. The chain has TRBV2 and TRBJ1-4; 7 bases align to TRBD1. The CDR3 totals 16 residues. Germline V gene sequence: CDR1 SNHLY, CDR2 FYNNEI. V lost 6 bases and J lost 7; bases outside the gene matches: 14.

The V and J genes are TRBV6-1 and TRBJ2-1; D is ambiguous. The CDR3 runs 15 residues. Trimming removed 5 bases at V and 1 base at J, with 12 bases between. Germline V gene sequence: CDR1 MNHNS, CDR2 SASEGT. CDR3 DNA: TGTGCCAGCAGTTTACGGGTCCCTTCCTACAATGAGCAGTTCTTC. It yields the protein CASSLRVPSYNEQFF.

The CDR3 DNA follows: TGTGCTAGTGGTTTGCAGGGGGCCTCTGGAAACACCATATATTTT. This translates into CASGLQGASGNTIYF. The rearrangement uses TRBV12-5 and TRBJ1-3; 8 bases align to TRBD1. Germline lookup yields CDR1 LGHNT and CDR2 FRNRAP. Germline trimming cut 2 bases from V and 0 bases from J; bases unmatched to any gene: 0. The CDR3 totals 15 residues.

This rearrangement joins TRBV12-5 to TRBJ2-3; perhaps TRBD1 as D (5 bases). Germline lookup yields CDR1 LGHNT and CDR2 FRNRAP. CDR3 size: 14 residues. V lost 1 base to trimming and J lost 6 bases, with 11 bases between them. CDR3 in amino acids: CASGLGRARDTQYF. CDR3 coding DNA: TGTGCTAGTGGTTTGGGCAGGGCTCGGGATACGCAGTATTTT.

The J gene is TRBJ2-1, the V gene TRBV7-6; 7 nucleotides line up with TRBD2. Looked up from germline, CDR1 is SGHVS and CDR2 is FNYEAQ. V gave up 1 base and J gave up 7 bases; unmatched junction bases: 10. This CDR3 spans 16 amino acids. DNA of the CDR3: TGTGCCAGCAGCTTAGTTGTGCCTAGCGGTACGAATGAGCAGTTCTTC. Its protein product is CASSLVVPSGTNEQFF.

Turning to this clone: One end of the junction does not line up with germline, which may come from a read error. The J gene is TRBJ1-2, the V gene TRBV5-1, with 7 bases aligning to TRBD1. The CDR3 extends over 11 amino acids. Germline CDR1 SGHRS, CDR2 YFSETQ. Here the CDR3 reads CASSPGTVYSF. CDR3 nucleotides: TGCGCCAGCAGCCCGGGGACAGTCTACAGTTTC.

This clone was counted between two and nine times. This chain links TRBV13 with TRBJ2-7; 7 bases line up with TRBD2. Germline lookup yields CDR1 PRHDT and CDR2 FYEKMQ (reference sequence). The CDR3 is 13 amino acids. The junction had 4 bases not matched to a gene; V was cut back by 1 base and J by 7 bases. The CDR3 is CASSLDGGGEQYF. The CDR3 DNA reads TGTGCCAGCAGCTTAGACGGGGGAGGGGAGCAGTACTTC.

This clone was counted a few times. The chain combines TRBV9 with TRBJ2-6; D might be TRBD1 or TRBD2, each matching 6 bases. The germline CDR1 and CDR2 sequences are SGDLS and YYNGEE. V shed 2 bases and J shed 4 bases, with 13 bases lying between them. The CDR3 is 16 residues long. The CDR3 loop is CASSVRGVPGANVLTF. The CDR3 coding sequence is TGTGCCAGCAGCGTGAGGGGGGTGCCCGGGGCCAACGTCCTGACTTTC.

This clone has only one observation. The chain carries TRBV21-1 and TRBJ1-1; TRBD1 is the table's D call and was not checked against the DNA. TRBV21-1 is described as a pseudogene. The CDR3 has 12 amino acids. CDR3 protein: CARTGERTEAFF. CDR3 nucleotides: TGTGCCAGGACAGGGGAAAGGACTGAAGCTTTCTTT.

This clone was counted between two and nine times. The chain has TRBV4-1 and TRBJ2-3; D is possibly TRBD2 (6 bases). Germline CDR1 and CDR2: MGHRA and YSYEKL. The CDR3 consists of 15 residues. Trimming removed 4 bases at V and 3 bases at J, with 14 bases between. CDR3 sequence (DNA): TGCGCCAGCAGCCTACAGGAGGGCGGGACAGATACGCAGTATTTT. It yields the protein CASSLQEGGTDTQYF.

The J gene is TRBJ1-2, the V gene TRBV7-8; 9 nucleotides agree with TRBD1. The CDR3 sequence is 15 residues long. V was clipped by 5 bases and J by 2 bases; unmatched bases: 6. The germline gives CDR1 SGHVS, CDR2 FQNEAQ. In DNA form, the CDR3 reads TGTGCCAGCAGCCCCGGGACAGGGAGCAACTATGGCTACACCTTC. Translation: CASSPGTGSNYGYTF. Complete variable domain (other parts from reference TRBV7-8 and TRBJ1-2): GAGVSQSPRYKVAKRGQDVALRCDPISGHVSLFWYQQALGQGPEFLTYFQNEAQLDKSGLPSDRFFAERPEGSVSTLKIQRTQQEDSAVYLCASSPGTGSNYGYTFGSGTRLTVV.

This clone was seen a single time. CDR3 amino acids: CASSPDGGGYNEQFF. In DNA form, the CDR3 reads TGTGCCAGCAGCCCCGATGGCGGGGGCTACAATGAGCAGTTCTTC. The chain carries TRBV7-9 and TRBJ2-1; TRBD2 matches at 7 bases. The germline gives CDR1 SEHNR, CDR2 FQNEAQ (reference sequence). V lost 5 bases, J lost 3 bases, and 7 bases stayed unmatched. The CDR3 spans 15 residues.

This clone was found a few times. The rearrangement links TRBV4-3 to TRBJ2-7; weak D call: TRBD2 (6 bases). There are 13 residues in the CDR3. Germline CDR1 and CDR2: LGHNA and YSLEER. V lost 4 bases and J 2 bases, leaving 9 bases between the germline ends. CDR3: CASSPAGTYEQYF. The CDR3 DNA sequence: TGCGCCAGCAGCCCGGCGGGGACCTACGAGCAGTACTTC.

The V gene is TRBV28, the J gene TRBJ1-2; D remains unclear. The CDR3 has 13 residues. Trimming stripped 5 bases from V and 3 bases from J, with 10 bases between. CDR1 and CDR2 from the germline V gene are MDHEN and SYDVKM. Here the CDR3 reads CASSRSRDYGYTF. CDR3 bases: TGTGCCAGCAGTAGATCCCGGGACTATGGCTACACCTTC.

V and J are TRBV11-1 and TRBJ1-1, with D tentatively TRBD1 (6 bases). The CDR3 sequence is 13 residues long. Germline values: CDR1 SGHAT, CDR2 FQDESV (reference sequence). V lost 2 bases and J 8 bases, leaving 12 bases between the germline ends. The CDR3: CASSLKRTDEAFF. DNA of the CDR3: TGTGCCAGCAGCTTAAAAAGGACAGACGAAGCTTTCTTT.

This clone occurred a few times. The V and J genes are TRBV6-1 and TRBJ1-2; 10 bases align to TRBD1. The CDR3 extends over 15 amino acids. J was trimmed by 5 bases and V by 2 bases; bases with no gene match: 5. CDR1 and CDR2 from the germline V gene are MNHNS and SASEGT. DNA of the CDR3: TGTGCCAGCAGTGAACTCGGACAGGGGGGGTATGGCTACACCTTC. It translates to CASSELGQGGYGYTF.

The chain is built from TRBV27 and TRBJ1-3; TRBD1 matches at 9 bases. Germline V lookup: CDR1 MNHEY, CDR2 SMNVEV (reference sequence). The CDR3 is made up of 14 amino acids. V shed 6 bases and J 4 bases; nucleotides not matched to a gene: 4. This CDR3 reads CASSQGTGGNTIYF. CDR3 DNA sequence: TGTGCCAGCAGCCAAGGGACAGGGGGAAACACCATATATTTT.

The V call is TRBV5-1, the J call TRBJ1-3; 8 nucleotides agree with TRBD1. This CDR3 is 16 amino acids long. The ends lost 3 bases at V and 6 bases at J; junction bases unmatched: 11. The V gene's germline CDR1 is SGHRS and CDR2 YFSETQ. The CDR3 loop is CASSSFSGQGANTIYF. The CDR3 DNA sequence: TGCGCCAGCAGCTCCTTTTCCGGACAGGGAGCAAACACCATATATTTT.

The rearrangement uses TRBV5-6 and TRBJ2-7, with D possibly being TRBD1 (5 bases). V was cut by 0 bases and J by 1 base, with 11 bases left in between. The length of the CDR3 is 15 residues. CDR1 and CDR2 (germline): SGHDT, YYEEEE. The CDR3 bases are TGTGCCAGCAGCTTGGCAGGGATCAGGTCCTACGAGCAGTACTTC. Protein product: CASSLAGIRSYEQYF.

The V gene is TRBV6-5, the J gene TRBJ1-2, with a tentative D call TRBD1 (5 bases). The CDR3 sequence is 14 residues long. Germline V gene data show CDR1 as MNHEY and CDR2 as SVGAGI. Trimming pared 6 bases from V and 2 bases from J, leaving 13 bases between. CDR3 region: CASRWGVGNYGYTF. In nucleotides, the CDR3 is TGTGCCAGCAGATGGGGCGTAGGGAACTATGGCTACACCTTC.

The rearrangement links TRBV12-2 to TRBJ2-5; TRBD1 is the table's D call and was not checked against the DNA. TRBV12-2 is a recognized pseudogene. The CDR3 runs 13 residues. CDR3 residues: CASRCRGRETQYF. The DNA of the CDR3 is TGTGCAAGTCGCTGCAGGGGGCGGGAGACCCAGTACTTC.

This clone was detected only once. The gene calls are TRBV19 and TRBJ2-5; 8 nucleotides match TRBD2. Germline V gene lookup returns CDR1 LNHDA and CDR2 SQIVND (reference sequence). The length of the CDR3 is 17 residues. The V and J ends lost 3 bases and 1 base, in that order; junction bases with no gene match: 10. For the CDR3, the DNA is TGTGCCAGTAGTATTCGAGGGGCGGGGGGCCTCCAAGAGACCCAGTACTTC. The encoded protein is CASSIRGAGGLQETQYF.

This clone has more than one count but fewer than ten. The chain links TRBV2 to TRBJ1-2; weak D call: TRBD1 (6 bases). V lost 9 bases, J lost 3 bases, and 14 bases lay in between. CDR1 and CDR2 from the germline V gene are SNHLY and FYNNEI. This CDR3 is built from 13 residues. CDR3: CASTGTRDYGYTF. Here the CDR3 DNA reads TGTGCCAGTACAGGGACACGGGACTATGGCTACACCTTC.

V usage is TRBV11-2 and J usage is TRBJ2-1; no definite D call. The V end was cut by 3 bases, the J end by 5 bases, with 2 bases between. The germline V gene encodes CDR1 SGHAT and CDR2 FQNNGV. This CDR3 is built from 11 residues. Here the CDR3 DNA reads TGTGCCAGCAGCTTTCACAATGAGCAGTTCTTC. It specifies CASSFHNEQFF.

This clone was picked up one time. This chain uses TRBV27 with TRBJ1-4; TRBD1 aligns across 7 bases. Germline CDR1 and CDR2: MNHEY and SMNVEV (reference sequence). J lost 8 bases, V lost 6 bases, and 9 bases had no gene match. The CDR3 spans 14 residues. CDR3 in amino acids: CASSSRQGREKLFF. In DNA form, the CDR3 reads TGTGCCAGCAGCTCCAGACAGGGACGGGAAAAACTGTTTTTT. The full variable domain, its missing parts supplied by reference TRBV27 and TRBJ1-4, is EAQVTQNPRYLITVTGKKLTVTCSQNMNHEYMSWYRQDPGLGLRQIYYSMNVEVTDKGDVPEGYKVSRKEKRNFPLILESPSPNQTSLYFCASSSRQGREKLFFGSGTQLSVL.

The chain combines TRBV18 with TRBJ2-2; the D gene is possibly TRBD1 (6 bases). This CDR3 is built from 14 residues. The V gene's germline CDR1 is KGHSH and CDR2 LQKENI. Trimming removed 6 bases at V and 1 base at J, with 9 bases between. The CDR3 sequence: CASSATGNTGELFF. CDR3 DNA sequence: TGTGCCAGCTCGGCGACAGGGAACACCGGGGAGCTGTTTTTT.

V and J are TRBV7-8 and TRBJ2-7; D is unresolved. CDR1 is SGHVS, CDR2 FQNEAQ, per germline. V lost 7 bases to trimming and J lost 3 bases, with 19 bases between them. The CDR3 totals 15 residues. CDR3 amino acids: CASTSDVTSGYEQYF. The CDR3 bases are TGTGCCAGCACATCAGACGTAACTTCAGGCTACGAGCAGTACTTC. The full variable domain, rest sourced from reference TRBV7-8 and TRBJ2-7, is GAGVSQSPRYKVAKRGQDVALRCDPISGHVSLFWYQQALGQGPEFLTYFQNEAQLDKSGLPSDRFFAERPEGSVSTLKIQRTQQEDSAVYLCASTSDVTSGYEQYFGPGTRLTVT.